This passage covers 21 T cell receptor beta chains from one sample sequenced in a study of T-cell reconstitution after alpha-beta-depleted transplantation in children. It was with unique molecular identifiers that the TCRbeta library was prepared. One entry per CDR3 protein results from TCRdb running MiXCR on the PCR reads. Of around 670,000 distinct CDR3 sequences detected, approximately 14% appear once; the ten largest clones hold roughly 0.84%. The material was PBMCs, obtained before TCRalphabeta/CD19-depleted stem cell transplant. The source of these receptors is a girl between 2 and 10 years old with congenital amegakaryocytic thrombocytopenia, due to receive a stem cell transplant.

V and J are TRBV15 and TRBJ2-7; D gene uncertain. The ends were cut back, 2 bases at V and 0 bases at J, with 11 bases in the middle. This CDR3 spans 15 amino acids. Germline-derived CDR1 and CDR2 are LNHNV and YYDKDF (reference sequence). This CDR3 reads CATSRSDGPSYEQYF. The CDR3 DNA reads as TGTGCCACCAGCAGATCGGACGGTCCCTCCTACGAGCAGTACTTC.

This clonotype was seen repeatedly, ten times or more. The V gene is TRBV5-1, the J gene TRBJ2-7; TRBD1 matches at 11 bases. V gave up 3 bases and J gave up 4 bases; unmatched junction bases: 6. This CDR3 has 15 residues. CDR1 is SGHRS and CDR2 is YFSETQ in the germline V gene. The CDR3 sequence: CASSSPGQGVYEQYF. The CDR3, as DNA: TGCGCCAGCAGCTCCCCGGGACAGGGGGTTTACGAGCAGTACTTC.

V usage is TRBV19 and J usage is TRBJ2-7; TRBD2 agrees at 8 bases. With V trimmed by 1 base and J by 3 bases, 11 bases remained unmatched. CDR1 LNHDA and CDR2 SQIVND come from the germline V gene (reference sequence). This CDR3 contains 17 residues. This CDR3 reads CASSIGGAAGGSYEQYF. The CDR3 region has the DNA TGTGCCAGTAGTATAGGAGGTGCGGCGGGAGGAAGCTACGAGCAGTACTTC. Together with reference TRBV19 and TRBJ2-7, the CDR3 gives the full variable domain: DGGITQSPKYLFRKEGQNVTLSCEQNLNHDAMYWYRQDPGQGLRLIYYSQIVNDFQKGDIAEGYSVSREKKESFPLTVTSAQKNPTAFYLCASSIGGAAGGSYEQYFGPGTRLTVT.

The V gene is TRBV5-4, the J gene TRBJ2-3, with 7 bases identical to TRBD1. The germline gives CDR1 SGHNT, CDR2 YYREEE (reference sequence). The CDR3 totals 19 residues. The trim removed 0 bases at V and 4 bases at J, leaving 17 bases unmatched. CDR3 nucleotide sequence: TGTGCCAGCAGCTTGGAAGCCAGGGTAGCCGGGACAGTTTCAGATACGCAGTATTTT. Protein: CASSLEARVAGTVSDTQYF.

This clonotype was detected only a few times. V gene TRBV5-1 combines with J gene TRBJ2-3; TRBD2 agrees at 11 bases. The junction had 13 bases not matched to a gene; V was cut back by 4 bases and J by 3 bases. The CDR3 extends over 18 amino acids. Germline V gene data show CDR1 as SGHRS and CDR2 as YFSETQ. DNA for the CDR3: TGCGCCAGCAGCGGATCCCCCCCAGCTAGCGGGAGGACAGATACGCAGTATTTT. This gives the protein CASSGSPPASGRTDTQYF.

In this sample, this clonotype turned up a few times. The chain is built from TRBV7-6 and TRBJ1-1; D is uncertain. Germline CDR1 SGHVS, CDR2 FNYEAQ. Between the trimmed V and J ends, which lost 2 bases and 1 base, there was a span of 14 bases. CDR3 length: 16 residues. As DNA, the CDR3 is TGTGCCAGCAGCTTACAAGCCCGGCAGGAGAACACTGAAGCTTTCTTT. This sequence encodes CASSLQARQENTEAFF.

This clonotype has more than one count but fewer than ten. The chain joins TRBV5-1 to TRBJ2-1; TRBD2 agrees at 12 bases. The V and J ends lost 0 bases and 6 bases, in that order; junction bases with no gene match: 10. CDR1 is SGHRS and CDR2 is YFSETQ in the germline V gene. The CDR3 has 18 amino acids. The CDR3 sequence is CASSLAGYLAGGSNEQFF. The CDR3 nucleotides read TGCGCCAGCAGCTTGGCGGGATATCTAGCGGGAGGGTCCAATGAGCAGTTCTTC.

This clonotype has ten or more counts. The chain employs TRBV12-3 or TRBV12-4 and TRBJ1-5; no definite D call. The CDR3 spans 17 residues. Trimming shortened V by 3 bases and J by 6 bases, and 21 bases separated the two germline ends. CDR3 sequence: CASSFFVGAFASQPQHF. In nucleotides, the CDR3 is TGTGCCAGCAGTTTTTTTGTAGGCGCTTTTGCCTCTCAGCCCCAGCATTTT.

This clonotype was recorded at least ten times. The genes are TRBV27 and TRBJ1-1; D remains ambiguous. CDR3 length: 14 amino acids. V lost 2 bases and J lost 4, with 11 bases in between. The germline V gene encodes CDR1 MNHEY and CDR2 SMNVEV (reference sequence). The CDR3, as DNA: TGTGCCAGCAGTTTAAATGGGCGAGGCACTGAAGCTTTCTTT. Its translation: CASSLNGRGTEAFF.

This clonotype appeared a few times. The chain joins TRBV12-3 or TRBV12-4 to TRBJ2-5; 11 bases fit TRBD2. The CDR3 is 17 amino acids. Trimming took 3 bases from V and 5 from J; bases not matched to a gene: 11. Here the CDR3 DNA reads TGTGCCAGCAGTTTTCAGTCTAGCGGGAGGATTCGGGAGACCCAGTACTTC. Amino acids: CASSFQSSGRIRETQYF.

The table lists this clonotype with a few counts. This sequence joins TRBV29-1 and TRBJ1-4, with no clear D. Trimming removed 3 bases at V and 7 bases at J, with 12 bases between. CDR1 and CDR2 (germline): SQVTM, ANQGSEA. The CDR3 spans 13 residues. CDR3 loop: CSVELSQSEKLFF. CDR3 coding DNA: TGCAGCGTTGAGTTATCCCAAAGTGAAAAACTGTTTTTT.

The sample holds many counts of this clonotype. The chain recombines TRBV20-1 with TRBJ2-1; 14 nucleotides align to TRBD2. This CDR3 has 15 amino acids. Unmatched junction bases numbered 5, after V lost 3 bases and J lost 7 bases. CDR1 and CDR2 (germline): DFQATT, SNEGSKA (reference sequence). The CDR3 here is CSARETSGRANEQFF. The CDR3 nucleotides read TGCAGTGCTAGGGAGACTAGCGGGAGGGCTAATGAGCAGTTCTTC.

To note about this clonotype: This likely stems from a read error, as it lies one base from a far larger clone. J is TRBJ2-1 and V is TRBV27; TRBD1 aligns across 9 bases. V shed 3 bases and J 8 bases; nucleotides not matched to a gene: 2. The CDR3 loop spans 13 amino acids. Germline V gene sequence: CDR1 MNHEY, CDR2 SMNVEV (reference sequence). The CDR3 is CASSLDRGYEQFF. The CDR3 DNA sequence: TGTGCCAGCAGTTTGGACAGGGGCTATGAGCAGTTCTTC.

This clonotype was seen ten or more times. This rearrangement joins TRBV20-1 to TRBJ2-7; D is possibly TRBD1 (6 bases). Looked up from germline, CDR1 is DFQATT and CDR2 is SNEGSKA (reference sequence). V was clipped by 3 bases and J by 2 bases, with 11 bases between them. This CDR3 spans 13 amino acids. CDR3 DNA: TGCAGTGCTAGCGAAGACAGGCCCTACGAGCAGTACTTC. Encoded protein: CSASEDRPYEQYF.

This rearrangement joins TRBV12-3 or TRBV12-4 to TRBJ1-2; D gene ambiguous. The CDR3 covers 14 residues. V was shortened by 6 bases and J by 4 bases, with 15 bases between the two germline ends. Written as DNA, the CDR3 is TGTGCCAGCAGCCGGAAGGAGGGAGTCTATGGCTACACCTTC. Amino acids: CASSRKEGVYGYTF.

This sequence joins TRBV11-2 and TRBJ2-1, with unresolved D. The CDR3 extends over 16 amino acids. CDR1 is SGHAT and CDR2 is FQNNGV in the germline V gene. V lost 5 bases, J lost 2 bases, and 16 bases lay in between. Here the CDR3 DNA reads TGTGCCAGCAGCGTAGGGCCGAGACGCACCTACAATGAGCAGTTCTTC. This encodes CASSVGPRRTYNEQFF. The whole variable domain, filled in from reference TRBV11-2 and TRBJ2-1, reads EAGVAQSPRYKIIEKRQSVAFWCNPISGHATLYWYQQILGQGPKLLIQFQNNGVVDDSQLPKDRFSAERLKGVDSTLKIQPAKLEDSAVYLCASSVGPRRTYNEQFFGPGTRLTVL.

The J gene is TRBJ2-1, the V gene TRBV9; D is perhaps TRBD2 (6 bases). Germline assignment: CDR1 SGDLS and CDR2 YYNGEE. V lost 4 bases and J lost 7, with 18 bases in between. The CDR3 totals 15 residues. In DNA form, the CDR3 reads TGTGCCAGCAGCCGCGGGACTGAACCTTGGAATGAGCAGTTCTTC. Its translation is CASSRGTEPWNEQFF. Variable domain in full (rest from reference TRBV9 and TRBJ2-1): DSGVTQTPKHLITATGQRVTLRCSPRSGDLSVYWYQQSLDQGLQFLIQYYNGEERAKGNILERFSAQQFPDLHSELNLSSLELGDSALYFCASSRGTEPWNEQFFGPGTRLTVL.

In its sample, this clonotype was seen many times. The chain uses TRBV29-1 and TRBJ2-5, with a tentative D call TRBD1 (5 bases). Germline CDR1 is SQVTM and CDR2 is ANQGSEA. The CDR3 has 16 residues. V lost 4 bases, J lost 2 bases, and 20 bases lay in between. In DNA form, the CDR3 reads TGCAGCGTTGCCCGTGTCTCAGGGCAGGGACAAGAGACCCAGTACTTC. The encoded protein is CSVARVSGQGQETQYF.

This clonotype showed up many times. CDR3 loop: CAITRDYEYNEQFF. The CDR3 DNA reads TGTGCCATCACACGGGACTACGAATACAATGAGCAGTTCTTC. The V call is TRBV10-3, the J call TRBJ2-1, with 7 nucleotides matching TRBD2. Per germline, CDR1 ENHRY and CDR2 SYGVKD. After removal of 7 bases from V and 4 bases from J, the junction contained 7 bases not matched to a gene. The CDR3 spans 14 residues.

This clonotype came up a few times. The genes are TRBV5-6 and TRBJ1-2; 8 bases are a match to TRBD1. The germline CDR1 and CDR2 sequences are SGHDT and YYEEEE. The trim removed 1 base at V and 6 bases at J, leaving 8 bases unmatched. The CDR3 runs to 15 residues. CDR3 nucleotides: TGTGCCAGCAGCTTGTTTCGCAGGGGGCTGGATGGCTACACCTTC. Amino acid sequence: CASSLFRRGLDGYTF.

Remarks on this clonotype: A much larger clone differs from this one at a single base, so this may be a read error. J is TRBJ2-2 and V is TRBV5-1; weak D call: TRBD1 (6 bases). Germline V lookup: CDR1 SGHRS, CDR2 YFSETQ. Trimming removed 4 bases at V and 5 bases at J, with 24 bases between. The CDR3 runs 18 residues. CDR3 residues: CASSPHQYQGLETGELFF. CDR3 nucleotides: TGCGCCAGCAGCCCCCACCAATACCAGGGGTTGGAGACCGGGGAGCTGTTTTTT.